Listed below are T cell receptor beta chains from one sample, sequenced in a study of cytomegalovirus exposure and HLA in healthy donors. Profiled with immunoSEQ multiplex PCR; TCRdb holds only in-frame clones, not every one. The sample consists of around 280,000 clones, around 90% of them appearing once. The sequencing input was PBMCs. These receptors all stem from a woman aged 18-30 years in good health and CMV-seronegative. The CDR3 runs from the conserved cysteine through the conserved F or W. D genes are given only for firm matches.

TGCGCCAGCAGTGAGTCAACAGGGTGGAATACGCAGTATTTT CASSESTGWNTQYF TRBV10-1 - TRBJ2-3
TGTGCCAGCAGCCCCGGCCGGGGTCACGAGCAGTACTTC CASSPGRGHEQYF TRBV5-4 - TRBJ2-7
TGTGCCAGCAGCTTAGCGTCCTGGGTGTCCAGGAGGGTTGAATCCTACGAGCAGTACTTC CASSLASWVSRRVESYEQYF TRBV7-8 - TRBJ2-7
TGTGCCAGCAGTGCGGCCCTCTCCGTCCGAGATACGCAGTATTTT CASSAALSVRDTQYF TRBV6-5 - TRBJ2-3
TGTGCCAGCAGCGTATCAGGGGGTCTTTCTCTCGATGAGCAGTTCTTC CASSVSGGLSLDEQFF TRBV9 TRBD1 TRBJ2-1
TGCGCCACGCCGGGAGGTGCGGCTCTTAGCAAGAATGAAAAACTGTTTTTT CATPGGAALSKNEKLFF TRBV10-1 - TRBJ1-4
TGTGCCAGTAGTATAGGAGCGGGGGGTACCTCCTACGAGCAGTACTTC CASSIGAGGTSYEQYF TRBV19 TRBD2 TRBJ2-7
TGTGCCAGCAGCCCCTCTGTAGCAACTAATGAAAAACTGTTTTTT CASSPSVATNEKLFF TRBV27 - TRBJ1-4
TGTGCCAGCAGTTTATCCCACGAGGGACAGGGTTATGGCTACACCTTC CASSLSHEGQGYGYTF TRBV28 TRBD1 TRBJ1-2
TGTGCCAGCAGCTTTGCCCAGGGTTCCTATAATTCACCCCTCCACTTT CASSFAQGSYNSPLHF TRBV5-6 - TRBJ1-6
TGTGCCATCGCGGGAGTCACAGATACGCAGTATTTT CAIAGVTDTQYF TRBV10-3 TRBD2 TRBJ2-3